These 31 T cell receptor beta chains were all obtained from the same sample, sequenced in a study of blood T cell repertoires in COVID-19. TCRdb's table, derived via immunoSEQ multiplex PCR, lists solely in-frame clones and lacks some. The data contain approximately 70,000 clones, around nine tenths of them seen just once; the ten biggest clones take up around 7.8%. Sequenced input: peripheral blood. The source is a man aged 40-49 years with COVID-19, enrolled during active disease.

The chain couples TRBV30 to TRBJ1-4; TRBD1 matches at 10 bases. The germline V gene has CDR1 GTSNPN and CDR2 SVGIG (reference sequence). CDR3 length equals 15 residues. V shed 2 bases and J 7 bases; nucleotides not matched to a gene: 7. CDR3 sequence: CAWSKTGTGVEKLFF. In DNA form, the CDR3 reads TGTGCCTGGAGTAAAACCGGGACAGGGGTTGAAAAACTGTTTTTT. The full variable domain, with the rest looked up from reference TRBV30 and TRBJ1-4, is SQTIHQWPATLVQPVGSPLSLECTVEGTSNPNLYWYRQAAGRGLQLLFYSVGIGQISSEVPQNLSASRPQDRQFILSSKKLLLSDSGFYLCAWSKTGTGVEKLFFGSGTQLSVL.

The chain recombines TRBV9 with TRBJ2-2; 7 nucleotides line up with TRBD1. V lost 0 bases and J lost 0; bases outside the gene matches: 5. This CDR3 spans 17 amino acids. Germline V lookup: CDR1 SGDLS, CDR2 YYNGEE. The DNA of the CDR3 is TGTGCCAGCAGCGTAGGTCAAGGGACAGCGAACACCGGGGAGCTGTTTTTT. Protein product: CASSVGQGTANTGELFF. Based on the CDR3 plus reference TRBV9 and TRBJ2-2, the full variable domain is DSGVTQTPKHLITATGQRVTLRCSPRSGDLSVYWYQQSLDQGLQFLIQYYNGEERAKGNILERFSAQQFPDLHSELNLSSLELGDSALYFCASSVGQGTANTGELFFGEGSRLTVL.

CDR3 amino acids: CASSQGLADYNEQFF. The CDR3 DNA reads as TGTGCCAGCAGCCAAGGACTAGCAGATTACAATGAGCAGTTCTTC. The chain combines TRBV4-2 with TRBJ2-1; TRBD2 agrees at 7 bases. V shed 1 base and J 4 bases; nucleotides not matched to a gene: 4. This CDR3 contains 15 residues. The V gene's germline CDR1 is LGHNA and CDR2 YNFKEQ.

This clone showed up just once. The chain links TRBV10-3 to TRBJ1-3; 9 bases align to TRBD1. Germline-derived CDR1 and CDR2 are ENHRY and SYGVKD. V gave up 2 bases and J gave up 4 bases; unmatched junction bases: 3. The CDR3 consists of 15 residues. The CDR3 sequence: CAISEPDRGGNTIYF. In DNA form, the CDR3 reads TGTGCCATCAGTGAGCCGGACAGGGGAGGAAACACCATATATTTT.

The rearrangement joins TRBV7-3 to TRBJ2-7; 7 bases fit TRBD1. V lost 4 bases to trimming and J lost 6 bases; unmatched junction nucleotides: 12. CDR3 size: 15 residues. Germline V gives CDR1 SGHTA, CDR2 FQGTGA. CDR3: CASSSQTGTRAEQYF. The CDR3 DNA reads TGTGCCAGCAGCTCCCAGACAGGGACGCGGGCCGAGCAGTACTTC.

The chain combines TRBV2 with TRBJ2-7, with 10 positions matching TRBD1. CDR1 and CDR2 (germline): SNHLY, FYNNEI. The CDR3 contains 18 residues. V was pared by 2 bases and J by 5 bases, with 15 bases of the junction left unmatched. The CDR3 DNA sequence: TGTGCCAGCAGTGAACTCTCCCCCCGACAGGGGGCGATGGACGAGCAGTACTTC. Its translation is CASSELSPRQGAMDEQYF.

This clone has a handful of counts. V and J are TRBV7-2 and TRBJ1-1; the D is unclear. CDR3 length: 13 amino acids. Between the trimmed V and J ends, which lost 2 bases and 6 bases, there was a span of 10 bases. CDR1 is SGHTA and CDR2 is FQGNSA in the germline V gene. The DNA for the CDR3 is TGTGCCAGCAGCTTAAGGAGGGAAGCTGAAGCTTTCTTT. Protein sequence: CASSLRREAEAFF.

The J gene is TRBJ2-5, the V gene TRBV30; D gene ambiguous. CDR3 length: 12 residues. Germline CDR1 and CDR2: GTSNPN and SVGIG (reference sequence). Deletions cut 8 bases from V and 4 bases from J, with 14 bases between. Here the CDR3 reads CAVRRAGETQYF. The DNA of the CDR3 is TGTGCCGTGCGGCGTGCCGGAGAGACCCAGTACTTC. The full variable domain, its missing parts supplied by reference TRBV30 and TRBJ2-5, is SQTIHQWPATLVQPVGSPLSLECTVEGTSNPNLYWYRQAAGRGLQLLFYSVGIGQISSEVPQNLSASRPQDRQFILSSKKLLLSDSGFYLCAVRRAGETQYFGPGTRLLVL.

This clone was recorded once. The rearrangement links TRBV5-1 to TRBJ2-5; 9 nucleotides line up with TRBD2. The V gene end was trimmed by 2 bases and the J gene end by 3 bases; junction bases not matched to a gene: 2. The CDR3 totals 14 residues. Germline V lookup: CDR1 SGHRS, CDR2 YFSETQ. The CDR3 protein is CASSFQRGEETQYF. CDR3 nucleotide sequence: TGCGCCAGCAGCTTCCAGCGGGGGGAAGAGACCCAGTACTTC.

V and J are TRBV5-6 and TRBJ2-7, with a tentative D call TRBD1 (6 bases). This CDR3 is 15 amino acids long. V was trimmed by 6 bases and J by 2 bases, leaving 18 bases between them. Germline V lookup: CDR1 SGHDT, CDR2 YYEEEE. In DNA form, the CDR3 reads TGTGCCAGCACCTCCCCCCGGGACAATCCCTACGAGCAGTACTTC. It yields the protein CASTSPRDNPYEQYF.

The rearrangement uses TRBV6-4 and TRBJ1-2, with a possible D match to TRBD1 (5 bases). Per germline, CDR1 MRHNA and CDR2 SNTAGT. The CDR3 covers 13 residues. V lost 0 bases, J lost 9 bases, and 11 bases lay in between. The CDR3 DNA sequence: TGTGCCAGCAGTGACTCCGGACAAGGTCGCTACACCTTC. It is translated as CASSDSGQGRYTF.

The chain uses TRBV7-9 and TRBJ1-3; unclear D gene. The CDR3 has 11 amino acids. The germline V gene has CDR1 SEHNR and CDR2 FQNEAQ (reference sequence). V lost 5 bases to trimming and J lost 6 bases, with 5 bases between them. CDR3 in amino acids: CASSRENTIYF. CDR3 bases: TGTGCCAGCAGCCGCGAAAACACCATATATTTT.

The chain links TRBV6-1 to TRBJ2-3, with TRBD2 matching over 12 bases. CDR3 length equals 15 residues. Trimming at V came to 3 bases and at J to 6 bases, leaving 4 bases not matched to a gene. In germline, CDR1 is MNHNS, CDR2 SASEGT. CDR3 in DNA: TGTGCCAGCAGTGAGGCTAGCGGGGGGGTCGATACGCAGTATTTT. Protein product: CASSEASGGVDTQYF.

This sequence joins TRBV6-2 or TRBV6-3 and TRBJ2-7; unclear D gene. This CDR3 comprises 16 residues. Trimming cost V 5 bases and J 3 bases, with 20 bases left between them. Looked up from germline, CDR1 is MNHEY and CDR2 is SVGEGT. This chain's CDR3 is CASSRPSVSRVYEQYF. As DNA, the CDR3 is TGTGCCAGCAGTCGCCCGTCGGTGTCGAGAGTCTACGAGCAGTACTTC.

This chain connects TRBV11-2 to TRBJ1-1; D might be TRBD1 (6 bases). Between the trimmed V and J ends, which lost 6 bases and 1 base, there was a span of 9 bases. This CDR3 comprises 13 residues. CDR1 SGHAT and CDR2 FQNNGV come from the germline V gene. CDR3 bases: TGTGCCAGCAGGGGGGCATCGAACACTGAAGCTTTCTTT. It is translated as CASRGASNTEAFF.

This chain uses TRBV19 with TRBJ2-7; D possibly corresponds to TRBD1 (6 bases). CDR3 length: 13 amino acids. The V gene's germline CDR1 is LNHDA and CDR2 SQIVND (reference sequence). The V end was cut by 4 bases, the J end by 1 base, with 8 bases between. The CDR3 protein is CASSTGQSYEQYF. The DNA of the CDR3 is TGTGCCAGTAGTACTGGACAGTCCTACGAGCAGTACTTC.

The V call is TRBV28, the J call TRBJ1-3; TRBD1 agrees at 9 bases. Per the germline V gene, CDR1 is MDHEN and CDR2 is SYDVKM. This CDR3 contains 16 residues. The trim removed 5 bases at V and 2 bases at J, leaving 7 bases unmatched. CDR3 sequence: CASSTYGTGPGNTIYF. CDR3 nucleotide sequence: TGTGCCAGCAGTACATACGGGACAGGGCCTGGAAACACCATATATTTT.

This sequence joins TRBV27 and TRBJ2-2, with 16 positions matching TRBD2. The ends lost 4 bases at V and 2 bases at J; junction bases unmatched: 7. The CDR3 sequence is 19 residues long. Germline V gene data show CDR1 as MNHEY and CDR2 as SMNVEV (reference sequence). CDR3 protein: CASSSRGLAGGINTGELFF. The CDR3 DNA is TGTGCCAGCAGTTCTAGGGGACTAGCGGGGGGGATAAACACCGGGGAGCTGTTTTTT.

This clone was seen only once. The rearrangement links TRBV4-1 to TRBJ2-5, with D possibly matching TRBD1 (5 bases). Germline V lookup: CDR1 MGHRA, CDR2 YSYEKL. V gave up 0 bases and J gave up 10 bases, with 18 bases separating them. The CDR3 sequence is 15 residues long. CDR3 coding DNA: TGCGCCAGCAGCCAAGATCAGTCAGCCCGGACAATCCAGTACTTC. Its protein product is CASSQDQSARTIQYF.

The chain couples TRBV7-9 to TRBJ2-3, with a weak D call TRBD1 (6 bases). V was pared by 2 bases and J by 3 bases, with 12 bases between. The CDR3 runs to 15 residues. The germline CDR1 and CDR2 sequences are SEHNR and FQNEAQ (reference sequence). This CDR3 reads CASSLRQGITDTQYF. In DNA form, the CDR3 reads TGTGCCAGCAGCTTAAGGCAGGGGATAACAGATACGCAGTATTTT. The full variable domain, completed using reference TRBV7-9 and TRBJ2-3, is DTGVSQNPRHKITKRGQNVTFRCDPISEHNRLYWYRQTLGQGPEFLTYFQNEAQLEKSRLLSDRFSAERPKGSFSTLEIQRTEQGDSAMYLCASSLRQGITDTQYFGPGTRLTVL.

J is TRBJ2-7 and V is TRBV30; possibly TRBD2 for D (6 bases). This CDR3 comprises 12 residues. Germline values: CDR1 GTSNPN, CDR2 SVGIG (reference sequence). The germline V and J ends were trimmed by 5 bases and 1 base, with 9 bases remaining between them. CDR3 bases: TGTGCCTGGGGGAGGAATTCCTACGAGCAGTACTTC. It translates to CAWGRNSYEQYF. The full variable domain, with the rest looked up from reference TRBV30 and TRBJ2-7, is SQTIHQWPATLVQPVGSPLSLECTVEGTSNPNLYWYRQAAGRGLQLLFYSVGIGQISSEVPQNLSASRPQDRQFILSSKKLLLSDSGFYLCAWGRNSYEQYFGPGTRLTVT.

The chain is built from TRBV28 and TRBJ1-2, with TRBD1 matching over 7 bases. Germline CDR1 and CDR2: MDHEN and SYDVKM. The length of the CDR3 is 14 residues. Unmatched junction bases numbered 12, after V lost 6 bases and J lost 8 bases. CDR3 sequence (DNA): TGTGCCAGCAGCCGACAGGGCCTCTATGAGGGCTACACCTTC. It is translated as CASSRQGLYEGYTF.

V gene TRBV9 combines with J gene TRBJ2-1; the D gene is possibly TRBD2 (7 bases). The V and J ends lost 4 bases and 3 bases respectively, with 23 bases between them. Germline CDR1 SGDLS, CDR2 YYNGEE. The CDR3 extends over 18 amino acids. The CDR3 is CASSPRGLAGDVYNEQFF. The CDR3 nucleotides are TGTGCCAGCAGCCCCCGGGGGCTGGCGGGGGACGTCTACAATGAGCAGTTCTTC.

The chain links TRBV30 to TRBJ1-1; no firm D call. Germline CDR1 reads GTSNPN; CDR2 reads SVGIG (reference sequence). V lost 2 bases and J lost 0, with 7 bases in between. This CDR3 spans 13 amino acids. In DNA form, the CDR3 reads TGTGCCTGGAGTTTTAACATGAACACTGAAGCTTTCTTT. It is translated as CAWSFNMNTEAFF.

The chain has TRBV2 and TRBJ2-2; the D is unclear. CDR1 and CDR2 from the germline V gene are SNHLY and FYNNEI. The CDR3 extends over 14 amino acids. Trimming pared 0 bases from V and 7 bases from J, leaving 9 bases between. In nucleotides, the CDR3 is TGTGCCAGCAGTGAAGCGGGCCCGGTCGGGGAGCTGTTTTTT. This sequence encodes CASSEAGPVGELFF.

The chain uses TRBV6-5 and TRBJ1-1; weak D call: TRBD1 (6 bases). The V gene's germline CDR1 is MNHEY and CDR2 SVGAGI. This CDR3 is 14 amino acids long. Trimming removed 4 bases at V and 5 bases at J, with 14 bases between. CDR3 sequence: CASSSATGRTEAFF. CDR3 bases: TGTGCCAGCAGTTCGGCCACAGGGCGTACTGAAGCTTTCTTT.

The chain links TRBV3-1 (or the pseudogene TRBV3-2) to TRBJ2-3, with 10 bases identical to TRBD1. V dropped 2 bases and J dropped 7; count of bases not matched to a gene: 12. CDR3 size: 17 residues. Germline-derived CDR1 and CDR2 are LGHDT and YNNKEL (reference sequence). The CDR3 here is CASSQFAFGTGVNTQYF. The CDR3 nucleotides read TGTGCCAGCAGCCAATTTGCGTTCGGGACAGGGGTAAATACGCAGTATTTT.

This clone was counted only a few times. The chain carries TRBV10-3 and TRBJ2-2; no clear D gene. Trimming removed 3 bases at V and 1 base at J, with 3 bases between. This CDR3 has 13 amino acids. Germline CDR1 ENHRY, CDR2 SYGVKD. The CDR3 sequence is CAISDMNTGELFF. The CDR3 region has the DNA TGTGCCATCAGTGACATGAACACCGGGGAGCTGTTTTTT.

The V gene is TRBV5-1, the J gene TRBJ2-1; 7 bases line up with TRBD1. Germline loops: CDR1 SGHRS, CDR2 YFSETQ. The trim removed 0 bases at V and 7 bases at J, leaving 4 bases unmatched. CDR3 length: 14 amino acids. CDR3 loop: CASSLVGTENEQFF. The CDR3 region has the DNA TGCGCCAGCAGCTTGGTAGGGACAGAGAATGAGCAGTTCTTC.

In DNA, the CDR3 is TGTGCCAGCAGCGGCGGACTAGCGGGGGGAAGCACAGATACGCAGTATTTT. Protein sequence: CASSGGLAGGSTDTQYF. This chain links TRBV9 with TRBJ2-3, with 14 bases that match TRBD2. The germline gives CDR1 SGDLS, CDR2 YYNGEE. Germline trimming cut 3 bases from V and 0 bases from J; bases unmatched to any gene: 3. There are 17 residues in the CDR3. The whole variable domain, filled in from reference TRBV9 and TRBJ2-3, reads DSGVTQTPKHLITATGQRVTLRCSPRSGDLSVYWYQQSLDQGLQFLIQYYNGEERAKGNILERFSAQQFPDLHSELNLSSLELGDSALYFCASSGGLAGGSTDTQYFGPGTRLTVL.

This clone was detected only a few times. The V call is TRBV6-5, the J call TRBJ1-5, with 7 bases fitting TRBD1. CDR3 length equals 13 residues. In germline, CDR1 is MNHEY, CDR2 SVGAGI. V gave up 6 bases and J gave up 9 bases; unmatched junction bases: 8. CDR3 DNA: TGTGCCAGCAGCATCACAGGGGCAGCGCCCCAGCATTTT. Amino acid sequence: CASSITGAAPQHF.